This T cell receptor beta chain emerged from a study of T cell responses to AZD1222 COVID-19 vaccine. Study-wide results and limits: CD4 TCRs associated with vaccination spanned spike, dominating at 160-218 and 743-854.

Clones were read by immunoSEQ multiplex PCR, and TCRdb kept only the in-frame ones, dropping some. Seen here are 120,000 or so clones, approximately 80% observed once, and the top ten hold roughly a quarter. This clone has just one count. Its antigen is not identified. The sequencing used peripheral blood, collected 28 days after the second AZD1222 dose. The receptor's source is an adult who received the AZD1222 COVID-19 vaccine.

For the CDR3, the DNA is TGTGCCAGCAGCTCCACGCTAACTAGCGGGGGGGCCAGTGAGCAGTTCTTC. Translated, it gives CASSSTLTSGGASEQFF. V is TRBV7-9 and J is TRBJ2-1; the match to TRBD2 covers 13 bases. Per germline, CDR1 SEHNR and CDR2 FQNEAQ (reference sequence). The CDR3 covers 17 residues. V lost 4 bases and J lost 9; bases outside the gene matches: 12. Filled out from reference TRBV7-9 and TRBJ2-1, the complete variable domain reads DTGVSQNPRHKITKRGQNVTFRCDPISEHNRLYWYRQTLGQGPEFLTYFQNEAQLEKSRLLSDRFSAERPKGSFSTLEIQRTEQGDSAMYLCASSSTLTSGGASEQFFGPGTRLTVL.